This T cell receptor beta chain comes out of a study of T cell repertoires in cytomegalovirus infection. TCRdb processed the reads anew with MiXCR; each CDR3 protein has one entry. The table lists about 190,000 distinct CDR3 sequences, roughly 28% of them singletons. This clonotype was obtained from a human donor in good health (CMV status not recorded). Some clones in this sample may be carry-over from other donors' samples. Sequenced sample: PBMCs.

CDR3 loop: CASSRLEANTGELFF. In DNA, the CDR3 is TGTGCCAGCTCCAGACTAGAGGCGAACACCGGGGAGCTGTTTTTT. The chain has TRBV18 and TRBJ2-2; perhaps TRBD2 as D (6 bases). With 6 bases removed from V and 0 bases from J, the gap between germline ends came to 11 bases. This CDR3 has 15 residues. Germline CDR1 is KGHSH and CDR2 is LQKENI. The full variable domain, in which reference TRBV18 and TRBJ2-2 provide the parts outside the CDR3, is NAGVMQNPRHLVRRRGQEARLRCSPMKGHSHVYWYRQLPEEGLKFMVYLQKENIIDESGMPKERFSAEFPKEGPSILRIQQVVRGDSAAYFCASSRLEANTGELFFGEGSRLTVL.